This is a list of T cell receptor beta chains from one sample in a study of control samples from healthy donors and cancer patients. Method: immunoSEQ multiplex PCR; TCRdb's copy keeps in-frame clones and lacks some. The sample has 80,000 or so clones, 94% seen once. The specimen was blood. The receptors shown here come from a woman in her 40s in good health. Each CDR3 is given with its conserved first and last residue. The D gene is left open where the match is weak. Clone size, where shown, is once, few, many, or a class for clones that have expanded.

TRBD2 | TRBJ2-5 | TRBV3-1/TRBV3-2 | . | TGTGCCAGCAGCCAAGATCGGGGAGGGACTAGCATAGAGACCCAGTACTTC | CASSQDRGGTSIETQYF
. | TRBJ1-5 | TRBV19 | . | TGTGCCACACTTTTGGGGGTCGGTCAGCCCCAGCATTTT | CATLLGVGQPQHF
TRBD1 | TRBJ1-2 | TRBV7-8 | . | TGTGCCAGCAGCTCCCGGGACAGGGGGCTTGGTGGCTACACCTTC | CASSSRDRGLGGYTF
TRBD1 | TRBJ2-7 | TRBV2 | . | TGTGCCAGCAGTGACGGAGACAGGGGCGAGCAGTACTTC | CASSDGDRGEQYF
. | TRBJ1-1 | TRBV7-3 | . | TGTGCCAGCAGCCCCGGCACCCCAACTGAAGCTTTCTTT | CASSPGTPTEAFF
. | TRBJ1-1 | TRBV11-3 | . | TGTGCCAGCAGCTTAGCAGGTAGATGGTCTCCCGGACAGAACACTGAAGCTTTCTTT | CASSLAGRWSPGQNTEAFF
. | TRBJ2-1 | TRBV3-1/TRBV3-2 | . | TGTGCCAGCAGCCAATCTGGTTTGGATGAGCAGTTCTTC | CASSQSGLDEQFF
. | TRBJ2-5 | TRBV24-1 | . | TGTGCCACCAGTGGGCGAGGGTCAAGACTTCAAGAGACCCAGTACTTC | CATSGRGSRLQETQYF
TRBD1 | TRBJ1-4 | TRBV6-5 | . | TGTGCCGGCCGGGACAGGGGGTTGAAAAAACTGTTTTTT | CAGRDRGLKKLFF
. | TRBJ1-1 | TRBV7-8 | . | TGTGCCAGCAGCTCGGGTCCCATGAACACTGAAGCTTTCTTT | CASSSGPMNTEAFF
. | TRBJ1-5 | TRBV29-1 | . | TGCAGCGTCCTCCAGGGAGATAGCAATCAGCCCCAGCATTTT | CSVLQGDSNQPQHF
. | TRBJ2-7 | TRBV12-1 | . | TGTGCCAGCAGCTTTGAATGCTGGACAGGGTTTTACGAGCAGTACTTC | CASSFECWTGFYEQYF
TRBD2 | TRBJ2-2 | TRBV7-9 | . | TGTGCCAGCAGCTTAGCCATAGCGGGAGGTTACACCGGGGAGCTGTTTTTT | CASSLAIAGGYTGELFF
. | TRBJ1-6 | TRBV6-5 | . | TGTGCCAGCAGGCAACAGTATAATTCACCCCTCCACTTT | CASRQQYNSPLHF
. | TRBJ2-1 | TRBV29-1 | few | TGCAGCGTTGATTCCAGGTGGGATGAGCAGTTCTTC | CSVDSRWDEQFF
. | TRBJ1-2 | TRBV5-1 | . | TGCGCCAGCAGCTTGGGGTTTAACTATGGCTACACCTTC | CASSLGFNYGYTF